This T cell receptor (beta chain) appears in the sequencing data of a study of blood T cell repertoires in COVID-19. The overall study: The United States, Italy and Spain were the sources of the acute and convalescent COVID-19 samples. T cells, B-cell-depleted T cells, or PBMCs provided the cDNA or gDNA that served as material.

Germline V lookup: CDR1 GTSNPN, CDR2 SVGIG (reference sequence). The CDR3 totals 11 residues. V was trimmed by 2 bases and J by 6 bases, leaving 7 bases between them. Per the original data handling: Amplification of reference gene primers was used by the study to estimate nucleated cell counts. Sequencing was performed with immunoSEQ multiplex PCR; in TCRdb, only in-frame clones are kept and a portion is missing. V and J calls and clone size are those listed in that table; D and trimming were worked out from the DNA. Of around 180,000 clones in the sample, 88% are singletons; the top ten hold about 4.2%.

This TCR derives from a human donor in a cohort sampled during active COVID-19. Material for sequencing was peripheral blood. This chain connects TRBV30 to TRBJ1-1, with D perhaps TRBD1 (5 bases). CDR3 residues: CAWSPRAEAFF. CDR3 DNA: TGTGCCTGGAGTCCCAGGGCTGAAGCTTTCTTT.